The 10 T cell receptor beta chains reported below all come from one sample, sequenced in a study of T cell responses to AZD1222 COVID-19 vaccine (dated by TCRdb to the early 2020s). The library was prepared using the immunoSEQ multiplex PCR assay. The table comes from immuneACCESS by way of TCRdb, which keeps in-frame sequences with V and J called. Part of the clones is missing from these tables; in studies checked, under half for an unresolved V gene and the rest for unknown reasons. A total of some 170,000 clones appear in this sample, about 87% of them only once. Clones ranked in the top ten supply 3.5% to 5.5% of the sample. In the paper's terms, the time point label means: about 28 days (+/-7) after the second vaccine dose. Explained via the paper, the treatment or condition label denotes: meningococcal conjugate vaccine given as trial control. Sequencing used peripheral blood, obtained 28 days after the second dose of the MenACWY control vaccine. Receptors were obtained from an adult who received the MenACWY meningococcal vaccine as a control.

Here the CDR3 DNA reads TGTGCCAGCAGCCCCGACTGGGTTATAAATTCACCCCTCCACTTT. Translated, it gives CASSPDWVINSPLHF. V and J are TRBV16 and TRBJ1-6; D is unresolved. Trimming removed 4 bases at V and 7 bases at J, with 14 bases between. The germline V gene has CDR1 KGHSY and CDR2 FQNENV. This CDR3 has 15 amino acids. The full variable domain, its missing parts supplied by reference TRBV16 and TRBJ1-6, is GEEVAQTPKHLVRGEGQKAKLYCAPIKGHSYVFWYQQVLKNEFKFLISFQNENVFDETGMPKERFSAKCLPNSPCSLEIQATKLEDSAVYFCASSPDWVINSPLHFGNGTRLTVT.

The rearrangement joins TRBV7-2 to TRBJ2-7; 9 bases are a match to TRBD1. Unmatched junction bases numbered 10, after V lost 5 bases and J lost 5 bases. The CDR3 spans 15 residues. Germline CDR1 is SGHTA and CDR2 is FQGNSA. The CDR3 region is CASSPTGTGFNEQYF. DNA of the CDR3: TGTGCCAGCAGCCCCACCGGGACAGGGTTCAACGAGCAGTACTTC.

The V call is TRBV11-2, the J call TRBJ1-5; D possibly corresponds to TRBD1 (5 bases). Germline V gives CDR1 SGHAT, CDR2 FQNNGV. Trimming left V 1 base short and J 0 bases short, with 10 bases between. This CDR3 is 16 amino acids long. This CDR3 is CASSLVAGYSNQPQHF. The DNA for the CDR3 is TGTGCCAGCAGCTTAGTTGCAGGGTATAGCAATCAGCCCCAGCATTTT.

This clone was recorded only once. The chain is built from TRBV29-1 and TRBJ2-7; no clear D. V gave up 0 bases and J gave up 9 bases, with 6 bases separating them. CDR1 SQVTM and CDR2 ANQGSEA come from the germline V gene. The CDR3 has 10 amino acids. The CDR3 reads CSVEEGGQYF. The CDR3 DNA is TGCAGCGTTGAAGAAGGCGGGCAGTACTTC.

This clone turned up a few times. The CDR3 DNA is TGTGCCAGCAGTTACGCGGTCGCTGAAGCTTTCTTT. It codes for CASSYAVAEAFF. This chain links TRBV6-2 or TRBV6-3 with TRBJ1-1; D is unclear. Looked up from germline, CDR1 is MNHEY and CDR2 is SVGEGT. V was clipped by 2 bases and J by 6 bases, with 7 bases between them. CDR3 length: 12 amino acids.

This chain connects TRBV10-2 to TRBJ2-3; possible D gene TRBD2, 6 bases. This CDR3 contains 11 residues. V lost 6 bases to trimming and J lost 8 bases, with 9 bases between them. In germline, CDR1 is WSHSY, CDR2 SAAADI. The CDR3 loop is CASRKEGTQYF. CDR3 DNA: TGCGCCAGCAGGAAGGAGGGTACGCAGTATTTT.

The chain recombines TRBV2 with TRBJ2-7; weak D call: TRBD2 (5 bases). This CDR3 has 15 residues. Germline loops: CDR1 SNHLY, CDR2 FYNNEI. Trimming cost V 4 bases and J 2 bases, with 15 bases left between them. CDR3 bases: TGTGCCAGCAGTGGAGGGTCGGGCTCCCCCTACGAGCAGTACTTC. This translates into CASSGGSGSPYEQYF.

The J gene is TRBJ1-1, the V gene TRBV28; perhaps TRBD1 as D (6 bases). Germline-derived CDR1 and CDR2 are MDHEN and SYDVKM. The CDR3 has 13 residues. Trimming shortened V by 6 bases and J by 0 bases, and 8 bases separated the two germline ends. CDR3 bases: TGTGCCAGCAGCACAGGGATGAACACTGAAGCTTTCTTT. Translating gives CASSTGMNTEAFF.

V and J are TRBV2 and TRBJ1-5, with 10 bases that match TRBD1. The CDR3 length is 14 residues. With V trimmed by 8 bases and J by 7 bases, 8 bases remained unmatched. Per the germline V gene, CDR1 is SNHLY and CDR2 is FYNNEI. This chain's CDR3 is CASGGQGRWQPQHF. The CDR3 DNA sequence: TGTGCCAGCGGGGGACAGGGGAGATGGCAGCCCCAGCATTTT.

This clone was counted once. The chain links TRBV19 to TRBJ1-5, with TRBD1 matching over 7 bases. The germline V gene encodes CDR1 LNHDA and CDR2 SQIVND (reference sequence). J lost 3 bases, V lost 7 bases, and 9 bases had no gene match. The CDR3 is made up of 15 amino acids. Here the CDR3 reads CASIMTGSDNQPQHF. The CDR3 DNA reads as TGTGCCAGTATCATGACAGGGTCGGACAATCAGCCCCAGCATTTT.